The rows below give T cell receptor beta chains drawn from one sample of a study of regulatory T cells in long-lasting Graves disease. One entry per CDR3 protein, called by TCRdb with MiXCR from the multiplex PCR reads. The table records some 240,000 distinct CDR3 sequences, less than 20% of them present only once. Separately, the same data were catalogued under a study of T cells in Graves' hyperthyroidism and ophthalmopathy.

The source was peripheral blood mononuclear cells (PBMCs), collected at new diagnosis, from a patient treated with antithyroid drugs. The receptors shown here come from a woman between 25 and 40 years old with Graves disease. Both conserved end residues are part of each CDR3. The D gene is left open where the match is weak. Clone size is given for some rows only: seen once, a few or many times, or a class if the clone is expanded.

v_gene	d_gene	abundance	j_gene	CDR3nt	CDR3aa
TRBV3-1	NA	many	TRBJ2-1	TGTGCCAGCAGCCGGCCCAGCTCCTACAATGAGCAGTTCTTC	CASSRPSSYNEQFF
TRBV10-2	NA	many	TRBJ2-2	TGCGCCAGCAGTGCAGAGTACATGGGGGGGGAGCTGTTTTTT	CASSAEYMGGELFF
TRBV3-1	NA	many	TRBJ1-3	TGTGCCAGCAGCCAAGAGGGCAGGACTGTCTCTGGAAACACCATATATTTT	CASSQEGRTVSGNTIYF
TRBV20-1	NA	many	TRBJ2-1	TGCAGTGCCGCCCAGGGCAGGGCCCCCTACCAATACAATGAGCAGTTCTTC	CSAAQGRAPYQYNEQFF
TRBV28	NA	many	TRBJ2-5	TGTGCCAGCACCCAGACGGGTGAGGGGGGGGGCCAGTACTTC	CASTQTGEGGGQYF
TRBV6-1	TRBD1	many	TRBJ2-2	TGTGCCAGCGGGGGACAGGGGGCGAACACCGGGGAGCTGTTTTTT	CASGGQGANTGELFF
TRBV6-2/TRBV6-3	TRBD2	many	TRBJ2-1	TGTGCCAGCAGTTACACTAGCGGGAGGGTCAATGAGCAGTTCTTC	CASSYTSGRVNEQFF
TRBV7-9	NA	many	TRBJ1-1	TGTGCCAGCAGCTTGTACCCTAGAGAAGCTTTCTTT	CASSLYPREAFF
TRBV18	NA	NA	TRBJ2-7	TGTGCCAGCTCACCCGGGACATCGATCTTACTCTACGAGCAGTACTTC	CASSPGTSILLYEQYF
TRBV6-1	NA	many	TRBJ2-7	TGTGCCAGCAGCCCCTGGGCAGCCGACGAGCAGTACTTC	CASSPWAADEQYF
TRBV24-1	NA	many	TRBJ2-2	TGTGCCACCAGTGACCCCGGGTGGGAGCACACCGGGGAGCTGTTTTTT	CATSDPGWEHTGELFF
TRBV12-3/TRBV12-4	NA	medium-sized	TRBJ1-2	TGTGCCAGCAGTCCCCCGCTTGTCTATGGCTACACCTTC	CASSPPLVYGYTF
TRBV7-6	NA	NA	TRBJ1-6	TGTGCCAGCAGCTTGTGGCAGGGCGGTTCACCCCTCCACTTT	CASSLWQGGSPLHF
TRBV28	NA	many	TRBJ1-6	TGTGCCAGCAGTTATTGGGGCAGCTCCTATAATTCACCCCTCCACTTT	CASSYWGSSYNSPLHF
TRBV20-1	TRBD1	many	TRBJ2-5	TGCAGTGCTAGAGTCGGGACAGGGTTGGAGACCCAGTACTTC	CSARVGTGLETQYF
TRBV12-5	NA	many	TRBJ1-1	TGTGCTAGTGGTACGGGGGGCCCGAACACTGAAGCTTTCTTT	CASGTGGPNTEAFF
TRBV4-2	TRBD2	many	TRBJ2-5	TGTGCCAGCAGCCAAGATACCGGGGGGGCCTCAGAGACCCAGTACTTC	CASSQDTGGASETQYF
TRBV7-8	NA	many	TRBJ2-7	TGTGCCAGCAGCTTAAAGATCTACGAGCAGTACTTC	CASSLKIYEQYF
TRBV28	NA	many	TRBJ1-1	TGTGCCAGCAGTTTGAGGGGAGGTAGCACTGAAGCTTTCTTT	CASSLRGGSTEAFF
TRBV11-3	TRBD1	many	TRBJ2-1	TGTGCCAGCAGCTCCCCAGGGGGAGAGCAGTTCTTC	CASSSPGGEQFF
TRBV7-2	NA	many	TRBJ2-3	TGTGCCAGCACCCGACGGGGTGGGGATACGCAGTATTTT	CASTRRGGDTQYF
TRBV6-2/TRBV6-3	NA	NA	TRBJ2-1	TGTGCCAGCAGCGACCAGGAAGGTCCCTACAATGAGCAGTTCTTC	CASSDQEGPYNEQFF
TRBV20-1	TRBD2	many	TRBJ2-3	TGCAGTGCTAGTGGGACTAGCGGGGTAATCATTGATACGCAGTATTTT	CSASGTSGVIIDTQYF
TRBV7-8	NA	few	TRBJ2-7	TGTGCCAGCAGCTTACAGGGACCCAGTGTCGGGCAGTACTTC	CASSLQGPSVGQYF
TRBV27	TRBD1	many	TRBJ1-5	TGTGCCAGCAGTCCCGGACAGGGGATTCAGCCCCAGCATTTT	CASSPGQGIQPQHF
TRBV24-1	NA	many	TRBJ1-1	TGTGCCACCAGTGGCGGGACGGTCATGAACACTGAAGCTTTCTTT	CATSGGTVMNTEAFF
TRBV18	NA	NA	TRBJ1-1	TGTGCCAGCTCACCCACGGGGGAGGACAATGAAGCTTTCTTT	CASSPTGEDNEAFF
TRBV4-1	NA	few	TRBJ1-2	TGCGCCAGCAGCCAAGCCAGGTCTGAGGTCTATGGCTACACCTTC	CASSQARSEVYGYTF
TRBV3-1	NA	many	TRBJ1-1	TGTGCCAGCAGCCCTGGGAGGGGGAGGGGCTACATGAACACTGAAGCTTTCTTT	CASSPGRGRGYMNTEAFF
TRBV10-2	TRBD2	many	TRBJ2-5	TGCGCCAGCTTAAGGATAGCGGGACAAGAGACCCAGTACTTC	CASLRIAGQETQYF
TRBV4-1	NA	many	TRBJ2-2	TGCGCCAGCAGCCAAGATGGGAGCGGAGCGAACACCGGGGAGCTGTTTTTT	CASSQDGSGANTGELFF
TRBV7-9	NA	many	TRBJ1-6	TGTGCCAGCAGCCCCCCGTATAATTCACCCCTCCACTTT	CASSPPYNSPLHF
TRBV28	TRBD1	many	TRBJ1-1	TGTGCCAGCAGTTTGTACCGGACAGGGTACGACACTGAAGCTTTCTTT	CASSLYRTGYDTEAFF
TRBV19	TRBD1	NA	TRBJ1-4	TGTGCCAGTAGCCGGGACAGGGCGGGTCCTAATGAAAAACTGTTTTTT	CASSRDRAGPNEKLFF
TRBV29-1	TRBD1	NA	TRBJ2-7	TGCAGCGCACGGGACAGCCCCAGCGAGCAGTACTTC	CSARDSPSEQYF
TRBV5-1	TRBD1	many	TRBJ2-3	TGCGCCAGCAGCTTCCGAGGGGGCCACTCGACAGATACGCAGTATTTT	CASSFRGGHSTDTQYF
TRBV7-9	TRBD2	NA	TRBJ2-2	TGTGCCAGCAGGACTAGCGGGCTGAACACCGGGGAGCTGTTTTTT	CASRTSGLNTGELFF
TRBV28	TRBD1	many	TRBJ1-6	TGTGCCATTAAGGAGGGGACAGGGTATTCACCCCTCCACTTT	CAIKEGTGYSPLHF
TRBV9	NA	many	TRBJ2-5	TGTGCCAGCAGCGTAGGGACTGCACAAGAGACCCAGTACTTC	CASSVGTAQETQYF
TRBV9	NA	many	TRBJ2-2	TGTGCCAGCAGCCCCCGGGTGAACACCGGGGAGCTGTTTTTT	CASSPRVNTGELFF
TRBV19	NA	many	TRBJ1-4	TGTGCCAGTAGTTCAAGGTGGCCCGGGAACACTAATGAAAAACTGTTTTTT	CASSSRWPGNTNEKLFF
TRBV28	TRBD1	NA	TRBJ2-7	TGTGCCAGCCGGCAGGGGGTCTCCTCTTACCCCTACGAGCAGTACTTC	CASRQGVSSYPYEQYF
TRBV20-1	NA	NA	TRBJ2-1	TGCAGTGCTAGAGATCAGGGTCCCCGAACCAATGAGCAGTTCTTC	CSARDQGPRTNEQFF
TRBV12-3/TRBV12-4	TRBD2	NA	TRBJ2-5	TGTGCCAGCAGTTTAGGAGCGGGAGGGCCGGGAGAGACCCAGTACTTC	CASSLGAGGPGETQYF
TRBV20-1	NA	many	TRBJ2-5	TGCAGTGCTAGCGCCGACTCCGGGACGGCTGAGACCCAGTACTTC	CSASADSGTAETQYF
TRBV7-9	TRBD1	many	TRBJ2-7	TGTGCCAGCAGAAAACAGGGGTTAGACGAGCAGTACTTC	CASRKQGLDEQYF
TRBV29-1	NA	many	TRBJ1-1	TGCAGCGTTGAAGTGCGCGACAGACGAGCTTTCTTT	CSVEVRDRRAFF
TRBV12-3/TRBV12-4	NA	many	TRBJ1-6	TGTGCCAACAGTTCGACAGTTGGTAAATCCAATTCACCCCTCCACTTT	CANSSTVGKSNSPLHF
TRBV4-2	TRBD2	NA	TRBJ2-3	TGTGCCAGCAGCCAGGGACCGGGACTAGCGGGAGGGGGGTTCGGCACAGATACGCAGTATTTT	CASSQGPGLAGGGFGTDTQYF
TRBV6-2/TRBV6-3	TRBD1	NA	TRBJ2-1	TGTGCCAGCAGGACAGGGGCTTTGGGCAATGAGCAGTTCTTC	CASRTGALGNEQFF
TRBV28	NA	many	TRBJ2-7	TGTGCCAGCAGGACCCTCGCCCGCGGGGGCGTCCTGTACGAGCAGTACTTC	CASRTLARGGVLYEQYF
TRBV6-1	NA	once	TRBJ2-1	TGTGCCAGCAGTGCCCAGGGATACAATGAGCAGTTCTTC	CASSAQGYNEQFF